This T cell receptor (beta chain) was sequenced in a study of T cells in Graves' hyperthyroidism and ophthalmopathy. In this sample, this clonotype turned up a few times. Antigen: not known. Graves' hyperthyroidism without ophthalmopathy progression within 18 months was termed stable. Patients showing uncontrolled infection, other autoimmune disease, pregnancy or lactation were ineligible. Clinical symptoms, serum thyroxine and TRAb, thyroid ultrasound and orbital computed tomography were used for the diagnoses. General study results and limits: Ophthalmopathy onset followed model prediction by a median about seven months.

V shed 0 bases, J shed 5 bases, and the junction held 10 bases outside the gene matches. The CDR3 totals 16 residues. The germline CDR1 and CDR2 sequences are DFQATT and SNEGSKA (reference sequence). TCR beta CDR3 region amplification was performed from RNA transcripts. With the HTBI primer set, the TCR CDR3 went through a first round of RT-PCR. TCRdb fed the multiplex PCR reads into MiXCR, producing one record per CDR3 protein. The repertoire holds approximately 400,000 distinct CDR3 sequences, with around a sixth as singletons. Sequencing was done on a sample of blood. The chain combines TRBV20-1 with TRBJ2-3; 8 bases match TRBD2. This TCR derives from a woman between 18 and 29 years old with Graves' hyperthyroidism. CDR3 coding DNA: TGCAGTGCTAGAGATTGGGAAGCGGGGGAAGGAGATACGCAGTATTTT. Amino acids: CSARDWEAGEGDTQYF.